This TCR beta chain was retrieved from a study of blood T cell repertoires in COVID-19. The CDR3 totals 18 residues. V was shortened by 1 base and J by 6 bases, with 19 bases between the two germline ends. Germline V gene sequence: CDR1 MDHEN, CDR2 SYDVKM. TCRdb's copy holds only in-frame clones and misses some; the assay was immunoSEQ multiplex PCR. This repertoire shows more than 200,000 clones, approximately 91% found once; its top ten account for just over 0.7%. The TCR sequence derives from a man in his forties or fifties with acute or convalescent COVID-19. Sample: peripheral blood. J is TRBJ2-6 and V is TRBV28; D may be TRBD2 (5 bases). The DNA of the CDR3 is TGTGCCAGCAGTTTATCACTGGCGGGTCATAAGGTGGCCAACGTCCTGACTTTC. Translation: CASSLSLAGHKVANVLTF.